This is a list of T cell receptor beta chains from one sample in a study of T cell repertoires in cytomegalovirus infection. MiXCR, applied by TCRdb to the reads, yields one record per CDR3 protein. This sample has fewer than 80,000 distinct CDR3 sequences, with roughly 3.6% found just once. Specimen: PBMCs. These receptors all come from a human donor in good health (CMV status not recorded). Some clones in this sample may be carry-over from other donors' samples. Each CDR3 is given with its conserved first and last residue. A D gene is named only where the DNA matches it firmly. Some rows mark clone size as missing; the rest say once, few, many or name a class of expanded clone.

size | J | D | V | DNA | CDR3
many | TRBJ1-1 | . | TRBV12-3/TRBV12-4 | TGTGCCAGCAGTTTTCTGGGGCAGAACCGTGAAGCTTTCTTT | CASSFLGQNREAFF
. | TRBJ2-5 | TRBD2 | TRBV28 | TGTGCCAGCAGTTTTTTTTCTAGCGGGGGAAAAGAGACCCAGTACTTC | CASSFFSSGGKETQYF
many | TRBJ1-1 | . | TRBV6-1 | TGTGCCAGCAGTCCTCGTTCAGGGAACACTGAAGCTTTCTTT | CASSPRSGNTEAFF
few | TRBJ1-1 | . | TRBV6-5 | TGTGCCAGCACTTCGGGAGTTGAAGCTTTCTTT | CASTSGVEAFF
many | TRBJ1-1 | . | TRBV15 | TGTGCCACCAGCAGAGATGGGGGATACACTGAAGCTTTCTTT | CATSRDGGYTEAFF
few | TRBJ1-1 | TRBD1 | TRBV20-1 | TGCAGTGCTAGAGATGGGACAGGGGACACTGAAGCTTTCTTT | CSARDGTGDTEAFF
many | TRBJ2-2 | TRBD2 | TRBV12-3/TRBV12-4 | TGTGCCAGCAGTTTGACTAGCGGGGGGGCCGGGGAGCTGTTTTTT | CASSLTSGGAGELFF
many | TRBJ1-1 | . | TRBV24-1 | TGTGCCACCAGTGATGTGAGGGATGGTGAAGCTTTCTTT | CATSDVRDGEAFF
many | TRBJ2-3 | TRBD2 | TRBV10-3 | TGTGCCATCAGTGAGGCTAGCGGGGGGGAGACAGATACGCAGTATTTT | CAISEASGGETDTQYF
many | TRBJ2-1 | . | TRBV7-2 | TGTGCCAGCAGCCGACTCCGCCCGAGCTCCTACAATGAGCAGTTCTTC | CASSRLRPSSYNEQFF
many | TRBJ2-5 | . | TRBV6-1 | TGTGCCGCCCACAGAAACCAAGAGACCCAGTACTTC | CAAHRNQETQYF
many | TRBJ2-7 | TRBD2 | TRBV6-6 | TGTGCCAGCAGTTCGACGACTAGCGGGGGGCGCGAGCAGTACTTC | CASSSTTSGGREQYF
many | TRBJ2-2 | . | TRBV6-5 | TGTGCCAGCAGTTCCCCCCAACGGGAGCTGTTTTTT | CASSSPQRELFF
many | TRBJ2-7 | TRBD2 | TRBV7-8 | TGTGCCAGCAGCTTAGCCTTAGCGGGGGTCTCCTGCGAGCAGTACTTC | CASSLALAGVSCEQYF
many | TRBJ1-1 | . | TRBV12-3/TRBV12-4 | TGTGCCAGCAGTTCGCAGGGGCAAGTGAACACTGAAGCTTTCTTT | CASSSQGQVNTEAFF
many | TRBJ2-1 | TRBD1 | TRBV27 | TGTGCCAGCACTCAAACAGGGGTCGATGAGCAGTTCTTC | CASTQTGVDEQFF
many | TRBJ2-3 | . | TRBV24-1 | TGTGCCACCAGTGAGAGAATGAGCACAGATACGCAGTATTTT | CATSERMSTDTQYF
many | TRBJ1-1 | . | TRBV19 | TGTGCCAGTAGTATAGATCGGGAAACTGAAGCTTTCTTT | CASSIDRETEAFF
many | TRBJ1-5 | TRBD1 | TRBV7-2 | TGTGCCAGCAGCCCCTGGACAGGGCGAGGGCAGCCCCAGCATTTT | CASSPWTGRGQPQHF
many | TRBJ1-1 | . | TRBV11-2 | TGTGCCAGCAGCCCAGAGAGGGTGAACACTGAAGCTTTCTTT | CASSPERVNTEAFF
many | TRBJ1-1 | TRBD1 | TRBV20-1 | TGCAGTGGGATCCCGGGACAGCTCGCCTTCCAAGCTTTCTTT | CSGIPGQLAFQAFF
many | TRBJ1-2 | . | TRBV7-2 | TGTGCCAGCAGCCCAAGCTGGGGGGGGGATAACTATGGCTACACCTTC | CASSPSWGGDNYGYTF
many | TRBJ1-5 | . | TRBV20-1 | TGCAGTGCTAGAGATCTGAACAGGGATAGCAATCAGCCCCAGCATTTT | CSARDLNRDSNQPQHF
many | TRBJ2-7 | . | TRBV12-3/TRBV12-4 | TGTGCCAGCAGTAGACAGACGTCCTACGAGCAGTACTTC | CASSRQTSYEQYF
many | TRBJ1-1 | TRBD1 | TRBV6-2/TRBV6-3 | TGTGCCAGCAGTTACTCGATCCTGACAGGGCCTGATGAAGCTTTCTTT | CASSYSILTGPDEAFF
many | TRBJ1-2 | . | TRBV12-3/TRBV12-4 | TGTGCCAGCAGTGCCGCAAAGGGTGGAAGCACCTTC | CASSAAKGGSTF
many | TRBJ2-5 | . | TRBV6-6 | TGTGCCAGCAGTTACCAAGGGAGGAGCCAAGAGACCCAGTACTTC | CASSYQGRSQETQYF
few | TRBJ2-1 | TRBD2 | TRBV7-2 | TGTGCCAGCAGCTTAGTCCCCCTAGCGGGGTTCTCGCGTGAGCAGTTCTTC | CASSLVPLAGFSREQFF
many | TRBJ2-1 | TRBD2 | TRBV20-1 | TGCAGTGCCGCGACTAGCGGGGGGGCCGGGGGGAATGAGCAGTTCTTC | CSAATSGGAGGNEQFF
many | TRBJ2-3 | . | TRBV7-2 | TGTGCCAGCAGCCGGGGGCCTTCAGGGAGTACGCAGTATTTT | CASSRGPSGSTQYF
many | TRBJ2-5 | TRBD1 | TRBV5-1 | TGCGCCAGCAGCACTGGGACAGCTGAAGAGACCCAGTACTTC | CASSTGTAEETQYF
many | TRBJ1-1 | . | TRBV6-1 | TGTGCCAGCAGCCAAGGGCGCTTGTCTGAAGCTTTCTTT | CASSQGRLSEAFF
medium-sized | TRBJ1-1 | TRBD1 | TRBV7-8 | TGTGCCAGCAGCTTAAAACCTCCGGGACAGGGAGCGAAGAACACTGAAGCTTTCTTT | CASSLKPPGQGAKNTEAFF
many | TRBJ2-3 | . | TRBV7-2 | TGTGCCAGCAGCTTAGTGTCAACAGACATAAGAGATACGCAGTATTTT | CASSLVSTDIRDTQYF
many | TRBJ2-5 | . | TRBV28 | TGTGCCAGCAGTTTATGGCCAGGCGATCAAGAGACCCAGTACTTC | CASSLWPGDQETQYF
many | TRBJ1-6 | . | TRBV5-1 | TGCGCCAGCAGCTCAGGACGTAATTCACCCCTCCACTTT | CASSSGRNSPLHF
many | TRBJ2-2 | TRBD1 | TRBV7-2 | TGTGCCAGCAGCTTAGTCCGGACAGGGGCTGGCGGGGAGCTGTTTTTT | CASSLVRTGAGGELFF